These 28 T cell receptor beta chains were all obtained from the same sample, sequenced in a study of blood T cells in healthy people across ages. Primed by a sample-barcoded 5' primer and a J-beta primer mix, a second PCR proceeded for 7 to 11 cycles. TCRdb reprocessed the 5' RACE reads via MiXCR and lists one record per CDR3 protein. The data show 710,000 or so distinct CDR3 sequences, with around 32% seen just once and about 16% held by the top ten. Material: blood. Receptors originate from an elderly woman in good health.

There are many counts of this clonotype. Just one base apart from a much larger clone, this may be a read error. The chain is built from TRBV5-5 and TRBJ1-2; TRBD1 matches 7 bases. The CDR3 loop spans 14 amino acids. V dropped 1 base and J dropped 5; count of bases not matched to a gene: 5. Germline V gene data show CDR1 as SGHKS and CDR2 as YYEKEE (reference sequence). CDR3: CASSLTTGSYGYTF. The CDR3 DNA reads TGTGCCAGCAGCTTGACGACAGGGAGTTATGGCTACACCTTC.

This clonotype was seen repeatedly, ten times or more. V gene TRBV10-3 combines with J gene TRBJ2-1, with 9 bases lining up with TRBD2. With V trimmed by 4 bases and J by 6 bases, 13 bases remained unmatched. Germline V lookup: CDR1 ENHRY, CDR2 SYGVKD. CDR3 length: 17 residues. CDR3: CAISVAGGLTFANEQFF. Written as DNA, the CDR3 is TGTGCCATCAGTGTGGCGGGGGGGCTTACCTTTGCCAATGAGCAGTTCTTC.

This clonotype was counted at least ten times. The rearrangement joins TRBV5-1 to TRBJ1-2; D call uncertain. There are 13 residues in the CDR3. Per germline, CDR1 SGHRS and CDR2 YFSETQ. The V and J ends lost 0 bases and 8 bases respectively, with 11 bases between them. The chain's CDR3 is CASSLEARSGYTF. The CDR3 DNA reads as TGCGCCAGCAGCTTGGAGGCGAGGAGCGGCTACACCTTC.

This clonotype was counted many times. The J gene is TRBJ2-3, the V gene TRBV20-1; TRBD2 matches 8 bases. CDR3 length equals 17 residues. J lost 4 bases, V lost 2 bases, and 14 bases had no gene match. Per germline, CDR1 DFQATT and CDR2 SNEGSKA (reference sequence). CDR3 amino acids: CSARFRTSRRAADTQYF. The DNA of the CDR3 is TGCAGTGCTAGATTTCGGACTAGCAGAAGGGCAGCAGATACGCAGTATTTT.

This clonotype came up many times. V and J are TRBV27 and TRBJ1-2; possibly TRBD1 for D (6 bases). V lost 1 base and J 0 bases, leaving 12 bases between the germline ends. CDR1 is MNHEY, CDR2 SMNVEV, per germline (reference sequence). This CDR3 region has 16 residues. The CDR3 DNA reads as TGTGCCAGCAGTTTATGGGGGGGCGGCCCTAACTATGGCTACACCTTC. It codes for CASSLWGGGPNYGYTF.

This clonotype was seen only once. V usage is TRBV20-1 and J usage is TRBJ2-4; D is undetermined. Germline loops: CDR1 DFQATT, CDR2 SNEGSKA (reference sequence). V was pared by 1 base and J by 6 bases, with 4 bases between. The CDR3 is 11 residues long. The chain's CDR3 is CSARAGNIQYF. For the CDR3, the DNA is TGCAGTGCTAGAGCTGGAAACATTCAGTACTTC.

There are a few counts of this clonotype. Possible read error: a much larger clone is one base away. This rearrangement joins TRBV6-4 to TRBJ2-3, with D possibly being TRBD2 (5 bases). The V gene's germline CDR1 is MRHNA and CDR2 SNTAGT. V was clipped by 6 bases and J by 9 bases, with 16 bases between them. This CDR3 has 13 amino acids. The CDR3 bases are TGTGCCAGCAGGGAAAATGAGGGAAGCACGCAGTATTTT. This sequence encodes CASRENEGSTQYF.

Concerning this clonotype: A read error is possible here, since a much larger clone lies one base away. This rearrangement joins TRBV6-6 to TRBJ2-7; D ambiguous. CDR3 length: 14 amino acids. The germline CDR1 and CDR2 sequences are MNHNY and SVGAGI (reference sequence). The CDR3 coding sequence is TGTGCCAGCAGTCAGACGGTGAGCTCCTACGAGCGGTACTTC. Amino acids: CASSQTVSSYERYF.

This clonotype was observed a handful of times. Since a much larger clone is just one base distant, this may be a read error. The chain employs TRBV7-2 and TRBJ2-4; tentatively, D is TRBD2 (7 bases). The end of the DNA fits TRBJ2-7 better, so the J call may be wrong. Germline-derived CDR1 and CDR2 are SGHTA and FQGNSA. This CDR3 is built from 13 residues. The CDR3 protein is CASSLGGPNEQYF. The CDR3 DNA follows: TGTGCCAGCAGCTTGGGGGGGCCCAACGAGCAGTACTTC.

The gene calls are TRBV12-3 or TRBV12-4 and TRBJ2-1, with D uncertain. V was cut by 1 base and J by 5 bases, with 12 bases left in between. The CDR3 covers 15 residues. CDR3 bases: TGTGCCAGCAGTTTAGATCGGTCCAGGCACAATGAGCAGTTCTTC. This translates into CASSLDRSRHNEQFF.

This clonotype has ten or more counts. The chain is built from TRBV4-1 and TRBJ1-5; 7 bases are shared with TRBD1. The CDR3 runs 17 residues. From germline, CDR1 is MGHRA and CDR2 YSYEKL. V gave up 1 base and J gave up 0 bases; unmatched junction bases: 6. In DNA, the CDR3 is TGCGCCAGCAGCCAAGTCCCAGGGGGGGGTAGCAATCAGCCCCAGCATTTT. The encoded protein is CASSQVPGGGSNQPQHF.

A few counts support this clonotype. This chain connects TRBV19 to TRBJ2-7; 10 bases fit TRBD1. CDR3 length equals 14 residues. J gave up 3 bases and V 5 bases, and 4 bases lay outside the gene matches. CDR1 and CDR2 (germline): LNHDA, SQIVND (reference sequence). The CDR3 protein is CASSPGTGDYEQYF. Here the CDR3 DNA reads TGTGCCAGTAGTCCCGGGACAGGGGACTACGAGCAGTACTTC. Full variable domain (missing parts from reference TRBV19 and TRBJ2-7): DGGITQSPKYLFRKEGQNVTLSCEQNLNHDAMYWYRQDPGQGLRLIYYSQIVNDFQKGDIAEGYSVSREKKESFPLTVTSAQKNPTAFYLCASSPGTGDYEQYFGPGTRLTVT.

This clonotype was counted a few times. A read error may account for a junction end that differs from germline. The chain is built from TRBV2 and TRBJ1-1; D is possibly TRBD1 (5 bases). The germline gives CDR1 SNHLY, CDR2 FYNNEI. The CDR3 has 12 residues. CDR3 loop: CAGSAGFTEAFF. In DNA form, the CDR3 reads TGTGCCGGCAGTGCAGGGTTCACTGAAGCTTTCTTT.

In this sample, this clonotype turned up many times. The chain has TRBV7-2 and TRBJ2-5; 8 bases line up with TRBD1. Germline CDR1 is SGHTA and CDR2 is FQGNSA. V lost 4 bases to trimming and J lost 7 bases; unmatched junction nucleotides: 14. The CDR3 totals 16 residues. The CDR3 here is CASSYARQGALRTQYF. Written as DNA, the CDR3 is TGTGCCAGCAGCTACGCTCGGCAGGGGGCGCTAAGGACCCAGTACTTC.

Many counts were recorded for this clonotype. This chain links TRBV2 with TRBJ2-4, with D unclear. Germline V lookup: CDR1 SNHLY, CDR2 FYNNEI. V lost 0 bases and J 12 bases, leaving 9 bases between the germline ends. CDR3 length: 12 amino acids. The CDR3, as DNA: TGTGCCAGCAGTGAAGCAACACAAACTCAGTACTTC. Its protein product is CASSEATQTQYF.

In this sample, this clonotype turned up many times. The chain uses TRBV7-2 and TRBJ1-2; D is ambiguous. Trimming stripped 5 bases from V and 5 bases from J, with 18 bases between. CDR1 is SGHTA, CDR2 FQGNSA, per germline. The CDR3 runs 15 residues. CDR3 sequence: CASSQGAVEEYGYTF. CDR3 nucleotides: TGTGCCAGCAGCCAAGGAGCGGTGGAGGAGTATGGCTACACCTTC.

The CDR3 bases are TGCGCCAGCAGCCAAGATCGGGTTCCCCTAACGGCCGGGGAGCTGTTTTTT. Protein: CASSQDRVPLTAGELFF. The rearrangement links TRBV4-3 to TRBJ2-2; no definite D call. Trimming pared 0 bases from V and 6 bases from J, leaving 17 bases between. Germline-derived CDR1 and CDR2 are LGHNA and YSLEER. This CDR3 comprises 17 residues.

This clonotype was counted between two and nine times. This chain connects TRBV18 to TRBJ1-1; D is perhaps TRBD1 (6 bases). Germline loops: CDR1 KGHSH, CDR2 LQKENI. This CDR3 is 14 amino acids long. Trimming removed 7 bases from V and 3 bases from J, with 15 bases in between. The CDR3 here is CASLTGNADTEAFF. CDR3 nucleotides: TGTGCCAGCTTAACAGGGAACGCGGACACTGAAGCTTTCTTT.

About this clonotype itself: This may be a read error: a much more frequent sequence differs by one nucleotide. The gene calls are TRBV6-1 and TRBJ2-7; D could derive from TRBD1 or TRBD2 (5 bases each). CDR1 and CDR2 (germline): MNHNS, SASEGT. V lost 6 bases and J lost 4, with 16 bases in between. The CDR3 covers 14 residues. The CDR3 protein is CASRAGTTTYEQYF. DNA for the CDR3: TGTGCCAGCAGGGCCGGGACCACTACTTACGAGCAGTACTTC.

In this sample, this clonotype turned up many times. The rearrangement links TRBV12-3 or TRBV12-4 to TRBJ2-3; TRBD2 aligns across 12 bases. V gave up 6 bases and J gave up 8 bases; unmatched junction bases: 12. The CDR3 spans 16 residues. In DNA, the CDR3 is TGTGCCAGCAGCCGGACTAGCGGGAAGGAGGGTGGTACGCAGTATTTT. It codes for CASSRTSGKEGGTQYF.

This clonotype was seen repeatedly, ten times or more. In DNA, the CDR3 is TGCGCCAGCAGCCCCGAAGGACAGCCTAACTATGGCTACACCTTC. It yields the protein CASSPEGQPNYGYTF. The rearrangement uses TRBV5-1 and TRBJ1-2; possibly TRBD1 for D (6 bases). In germline, CDR1 is SGHRS, CDR2 YFSETQ. The V end lost 4 bases, the J end lost 0 bases, and 13 bases lay between the germline ends. The CDR3 has 15 residues. Complete variable domain (other parts from reference TRBV5-1 and TRBJ1-2): KAGVTQTPRYLIKTRGQQVTLSCSPISGHRSVSWYQQTPGQGLQFLFEYFSETQRNKGNFPGRFSGRQFSNSRSEMNVSTLELGDSALYLCASSPEGQPNYGYTFGSGTRLTVV.

In this sample, this clonotype turned up a few times. V and J are TRBV6-5 and TRBJ1-1, with D maybe TRBD1 (5 bases). Trimming shortened V by 2 bases and J by 3 bases, and 25 bases separated the two germline ends. The CDR3 covers 19 residues. Germline V CDR1 and CDR2: MNHEY, SVGAGI. CDR3 amino acids: CASSYNSGGRYKQDTEAFF. The DNA of the CDR3 is TGTGCCAGCAGTTACAATTCTGGGGGAAGATACAAACAAGACACTGAAGCTTTCTTT.

In nucleotides, the CDR3 is TGCGCCAGCACCGATACTAGCGGGAGTGGTAATGAGCAGTTCTTC. Residues: CASTDTSGSGNEQFF. The chain employs TRBV5-1 and TRBJ2-1; 11 nucleotides line up with TRBD2. The CDR3 totals 15 residues. V was pared by 6 bases and J by 7 bases, with 9 bases of the junction left unmatched. CDR1 is SGHRS, CDR2 YFSETQ, per germline.

This clonotype was observed many times. The chain combines TRBV5-1 with TRBJ2-6, with 10 bases matching TRBD1. The length of the CDR3 is 19 residues. Germline CDR1 SGHRS, CDR2 YFSETQ. Trimming took 2 bases from V and 1 from J; bases not matched to a gene: 9. The CDR3 here is CASSLTGGQGQSGANVLTF. The CDR3 nucleotides are TGCGCCAGCAGCTTAACAGGGGGACAGGGGCAATCTGGGGCCAACGTCCTGACTTTC.

On this clonotype itself: It may be a read error: a sequence one base away is much more abundant. This chain links TRBV9 with TRBJ1-1; no definite D call. Germline CDR1 reads SGDLS; CDR2 reads YYNGEE. The CDR3 covers 15 residues. CDR3 coding DNA: TGTGCCGGCAGCGTAGGTTCCTTGGGCGCCACTGAAGCTTTCTTT. Amino acid sequence: CAGSVGSLGATEAFF.

This clonotype showed up many times. The rearrangement links TRBV27 to TRBJ1-2; no reliable D call. CDR3 length: 13 residues. The germline V gene encodes CDR1 MNHEY and CDR2 SMNVEV (reference sequence). Trimming cost V 4 bases and J 6 bases, with 12 bases left between them. As DNA, the CDR3 is TGTGCCAGCAGTTCCCCGCTACGCCATGGCTACACCTTC. Protein product: CASSSPLRHGYTF.

As concerns this clonotype: A much larger clone differs by one base, so this may be a read error. The CDR3 DNA follows: TGCAGTGCTGGCTCCGGGGATGAAGCTTTCTTT. Residues: CSAGSGDEAFF. The rearrangement links TRBV20-1 to TRBJ1-1, with unresolved D. The germline gives CDR1 DFQATT, CDR2 SNEGSKA (reference sequence). The CDR3 has 11 amino acids. V lost 5 bases and J 7 bases, leaving 11 bases between the germline ends.

The table lists this clonotype with a few counts. The rearrangement links TRBV9 to TRBJ2-7, with TRBD1 identical over 7 bases. The CDR3 consists of 15 residues. The V and J ends lost 3 bases and 13 bases, in that order; junction bases with no gene match: 19. Germline V CDR1 and CDR2: SGDLS, YYNGEE. The CDR3 nucleotides are TGTGCCAGCAGCGGGGGGACAGCGGAGCTTGGTGGGCTCTACTTC. This codes for CASSGGTAELGGLYF.